This entry lists 6 T cell receptor beta chains sequenced from one sample in a study of radiotherapy plus CTLA-4 blockade in lung cancer. Repertoires were generated with immunoSEQ multiplex PCR, while TCRdb's copy carries only in-frame clones and drops some. The sample holds about 60,000 clones, approximately 80% seen once. The sequencing here drew on peripheral blood, taken from a patient treated with radiotherapy plus ipilimumab. These receptors were taken from a human donor with non-small cell lung cancer who had a partial response to radiotherapy plus ipilimumab.

The chain employs TRBV7-3 and TRBJ2-3; 9 bases fit TRBD1. Germline CDR1 SGHTA, CDR2 FQGTGA. The V gene end was trimmed by 5 bases and the J gene end by 3 bases; junction bases not matched to a gene: 3. This CDR3 has 14 amino acids. CDR3 loop: CASSLGQGTDTQYF. For the CDR3, the DNA is TGTGCCAGCAGCCTCGGACAGGGGACAGATACGCAGTATTTT.

The chain is built from TRBV9 and TRBJ1-2; possible D gene TRBD1, 6 bases. The CDR3 has 13 residues. V dropped 4 bases and J dropped 2 bases, with 9 bases sitting between them. Germline V gives CDR1 SGDLS, CDR2 YYNGEE. DNA for the CDR3: TGTGCCAGCAGCCCTGACAGGAACTATGGCTACACCTTC. This translates into CASSPDRNYGYTF. Combining the CDR3 with reference TRBV9 and TRBJ1-2 gives the whole variable domain DSGVTQTPKHLITATGQRVTLRCSPRSGDLSVYWYQQSLDQGLQFLIQYYNGEERAKGNILERFSAQQFPDLHSELNLSSLELGDSALYFCASSPDRNYGYTFGSGTRLTVV.

The chain combines TRBV15 with TRBJ2-1, with 12 bases fitting TRBD2. The CDR3 spans 16 residues. V was clipped by 2 bases and J by 8 bases; unmatched bases: 7. Per the germline V gene, CDR1 is LNHNV and CDR2 is YYDKDF (reference sequence). CDR3 protein: CATSRWTSGIIDEQFF. The CDR3 nucleotides read TGTGCCACCAGCAGATGGACTAGCGGGATTATAGATGAGCAGTTCTTC.

The chain is built from TRBV5-1 and TRBJ1-4, with 11 bases identical to TRBD1. Per the germline V gene, CDR1 is SGHRS and CDR2 is YFSETQ. With V trimmed by 3 bases and J by 8 bases, 3 bases remained unmatched. The CDR3 is 14 amino acids. Written as DNA, the CDR3 is TGCGCCAGCAGCTGGGACAGGGGGAAAGAAAAACTGTTTTTT. This gives the protein CASSWDRGKEKLFF.

The chain is built from TRBV9 and TRBJ2-5, with TRBD2 as a possible D gene (6 bases). Trimming pared 3 bases from V and 5 bases from J, leaving 14 bases between. The CDR3 extends over 14 amino acids. Germline V CDR1 and CDR2: SGDLS, YYNGEE. DNA of the CDR3: TGTGCCAGCAGCGCCACTAGCATCCGGGAGACCCAGTACTTC. Its translation: CASSATSIRETQYF.

This chain connects TRBV7-8 to TRBJ2-5; D call uncertain. Judging by the DNA end, TRBJ2-7 fits better; the J call may be wrong. This CDR3 has 16 amino acids. Germline CDR1 and CDR2: SGHVS and FQNEAQ. The CDR3 DNA reads as TGTGCCAGCAGCAGATTAAACGAGAGACTCTCCTACGAGCAGTACTTC. It translates to CASSRLNERLSYEQYF.